A selection of T cell receptor beta chains follows, all from one sample in a study of cytomegalovirus exposure and HLA in healthy donors. Clones were read by immunoSEQ multiplex PCR, and TCRdb kept only the in-frame ones, dropping some. The table shows 160,000 or so clones, with about 69% occurring only once. The sample comprised PBMCs. Receptors were obtained from a human donor in good health. Each CDR3 is given with its conserved first and last residue. Fields, in order: J gene, D gene, clone size, V gene, CDR3 DNA, CDR3 protein. D genes are given only for firm matches. A row's size may be missing; if present it is once, few, many or a size class.

J: TRBJ2-7; D: -; size: -; V: TRBV6-1; DNA: TGTGCCAGCAGTGATGATCGTTACTCCTACGAGCAGTACTTC; CDR3: CASSDDRYSYEQYF
J: TRBJ1-6; D: -; size: -; V: TRBV14; DNA: TGTGCCAGCAGCCAAGATCGGTCAGGGGCTCCCCTCCACTTT; CDR3: CASSQDRSGAPLHF
J: TRBJ2-5; D: TRBD2; size: -; V: TRBV7-6; DNA: TGTGCCAGCAGCTTAAGTCTAGCGGGGACCCAGTACTTC; CDR3: CASSLSLAGTQYF
J: TRBJ1-1; D: -; size: -; V: TRBV6-5; DNA: TGTGCCAGCAGTGGGGGGGTGGTGGGTCGCACTGAAGCTTTCTTT; CDR3: CASSGGVVGRTEAFF
J: TRBJ1-1; D: -; size: few; V: TRBV11-2; DNA: TGTGCCAGTAGGGGTGGGCAGTTAAACACTGAAGCTTTCTTT; CDR3: CASRGGQLNTEAFF
J: TRBJ1-2; D: TRBD1; size: -; V: TRBV15; DNA: TGTGCCACCAGCGGAGACAGGGTAAAGAACTATGGCTACACCTTC; CDR3: CATSGDRVKNYGYTF
J: TRBJ2-7; D: -; size: -; V: TRBV5-6; DNA: TGTGCCAGCAGCTCGAGTCTGGTCTACGAGCAGTACTTC; CDR3: CASSSSLVYEQYF
J: TRBJ2-7; D: TRBD1; size: -; V: TRBV6-5; DNA: TGTGCCAGCAAAGGGACAGCTTCTACCTACGAGCAGTACTTC; CDR3: CASKGTASTYEQYF
J: TRBJ2-5; D: TRBD1; size: -; V: TRBV18; DNA: TGTGCCAGCTCAACAGGGGGCAAGGAGACCCAGTACTTC; CDR3: CASSTGGKETQYF
J: TRBJ1-1; D: TRBD1; size: -; V: TRBV5-4; DNA: TGTGCCAGCAGTCCTGAAGGGGGCGGCACTGAAGCTTTCTTT; CDR3: CASSPEGGGTEAFF
J: TRBJ1-5; D: -; size: -; V: TRBV19; DNA: TGTGCCAGTAGGAATCAACAGGTGGGTTATAGCAATCAGCCCCAGCATTTT; CDR3: CASRNQQVGYSNQPQHF
J: TRBJ2-7; D: TRBD2; size: -; V: TRBV28; DNA: TGTGCCAGCAACTGGGGAGGGACCTACGAGCAGTACTTC; CDR3: CASNWGGTYEQYF
J: TRBJ1-4; D: -; size: -; V: TRBV19; DNA: TGTGCCAGTACGCGGGGCTCGGGTGAAAAACTGTTTTTT; CDR3: CASTRGSGEKLFF
J: TRBJ2-5; D: TRBD2; size: -; V: TRBV5-1; DNA: TGCGCCAGCAGCTTGGCCCCTGGAGCGGGGGGACTAGAGACCCAGTACTTC; CDR3: CASSLAPGAGGLETQYF
J: TRBJ1-5; D: -; size: few; V: TRBV19; DNA: TGTGCCAGTAGTATAATCGCAGGGGTTATGGCCCAGCATTTT; CDR3: CASSIIAGVMAQHF
J: TRBJ1-2; D: TRBD1; size: -; V: TRBV29-1; DNA: TGCAGCGTGAGGGGACAGGGGGCCTATGGCTACACCTTC; CDR3: CSVRGQGAYGYTF
J: TRBJ2-5; D: -; size: -; V: TRBV5-6; DNA: TGTGCCAGCAGCTTATATCAGGGTGGAGGGAGAGAGCAGTACTTC; CDR3: CASSLYQGGGREQYF
J: TRBJ1-1; D: -; size: few; V: TRBV4-1; DNA: TGCGCCAGCAGCCAAGACAGGGGGAACACTGAAGCTTTCTTT; CDR3: CASSQDRGNTEAFF
J: TRBJ1-1; D: TRBD1; size: -; V: TRBV9; DNA: TGTGCCAGCACAGAGAGGGGGACAGGGGGACTTCACACTGAAGCTTTCTTT; CDR3: CASTERGTGGLHTEAFF
J: TRBJ1-4; D: TRBD1; size: -; V: TRBV5-1; DNA: TGCGCCAGCAGCTCGCCCGGACAGGGGAGGAATGAAAAACTGTTTTTT; CDR3: CASSSPGQGRNEKLFF